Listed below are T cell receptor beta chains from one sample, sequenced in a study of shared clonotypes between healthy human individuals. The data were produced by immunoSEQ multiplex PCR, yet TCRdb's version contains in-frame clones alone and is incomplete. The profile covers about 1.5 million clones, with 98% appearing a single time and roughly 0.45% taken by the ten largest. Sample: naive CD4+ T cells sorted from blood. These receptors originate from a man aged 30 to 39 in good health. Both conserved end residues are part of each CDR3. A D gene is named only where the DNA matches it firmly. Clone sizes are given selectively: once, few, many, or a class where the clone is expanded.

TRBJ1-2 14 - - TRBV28 TGTGCCAGCAGGGATGGGGGGTCTAATTATGGCTACACCTTC CASRDGGSNYGYTF
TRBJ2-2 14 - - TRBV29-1 TGCAGCGTAAGGGGGACCGTGAACACCGGGGAGCTGTTTTTT CSVRGTVNTGELFF
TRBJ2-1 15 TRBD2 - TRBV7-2 TGTGCCAGCAGGGGGTTTGCGGGAGGCCTGGTTGAGCAGTTCTTC CASRGFAGGLVEQFF
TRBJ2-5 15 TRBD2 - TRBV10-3 TGTGCCATCAGGGGACTAGCGGGAGCTCAAGAGACCCAGTACTTC CAIRGLAGAQETQYF
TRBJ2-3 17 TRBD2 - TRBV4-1 TGCGCCAGCAGCCCATTCCCCGGCGGGAGGGCCGTAGATACGCAGTATTTT CASSPFPGGRAVDTQYF
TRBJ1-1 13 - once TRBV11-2 TGTGCCAGCAGCTTAGCGGGTGGTCTGCCAGCTTTCTTT CASSLAGGLPAFF
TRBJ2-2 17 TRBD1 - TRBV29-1 TGCAGCGTTGATTCTCAAGGGACAGGGGGCGCGACCGGGGAGCTGTTTTTT CSVDSQGTGGATGELFF
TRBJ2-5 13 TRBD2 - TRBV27 TGTGCCAGCAGTTGGACTAGTATGGGAACCCAGTACTTC CASSWTSMGTQYF
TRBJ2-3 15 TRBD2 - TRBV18 TGTGCCAGCTCACCACCGAGCGGGGCAACAGATACGCAGTATTTT CASSPPSGATDTQYF
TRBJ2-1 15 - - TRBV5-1 TGCGCCAGCAGCCCAGACTGGGCCTTAGACAATGAGCAGTTCTTC CASSPDWALDNEQFF